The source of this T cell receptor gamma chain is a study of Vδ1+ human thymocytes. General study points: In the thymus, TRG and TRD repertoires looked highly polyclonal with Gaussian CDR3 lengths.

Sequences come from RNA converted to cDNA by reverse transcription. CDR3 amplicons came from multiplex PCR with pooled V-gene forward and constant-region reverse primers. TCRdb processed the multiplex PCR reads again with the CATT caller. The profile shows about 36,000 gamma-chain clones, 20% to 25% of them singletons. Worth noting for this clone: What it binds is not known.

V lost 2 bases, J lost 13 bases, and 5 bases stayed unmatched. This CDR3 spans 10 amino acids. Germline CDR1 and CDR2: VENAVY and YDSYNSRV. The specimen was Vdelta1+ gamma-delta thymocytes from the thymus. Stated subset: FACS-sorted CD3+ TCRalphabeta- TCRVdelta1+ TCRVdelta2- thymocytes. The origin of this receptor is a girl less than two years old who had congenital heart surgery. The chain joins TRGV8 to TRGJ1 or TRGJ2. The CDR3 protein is CATWDNQKLF. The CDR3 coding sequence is TGTGCCACCTGGGATAACCAAAAACTCTTT.